This T cell receptor beta chain was sequenced for a study of identical twins. This clonotype was seen once. Its antigen remains unknown. Notes on the study in general: Out-of-frame beta sequences exhibited a weaker degree of excess twin sharing. Insertions ran lower in abundant cord blood beta clonotypes, though not in memory repertoires.

CDR3 length: 15 amino acids. Germline CDR1 and CDR2: SGHNT and YENEEA. V lost 3 bases and J lost 2, with 12 bases in between. TCRdb independently ran MiXCR on the 5' RACE reads; one entry per CDR3 protein. The sample has 1.5 million or so distinct CDR3 sequences; roughly 35% are singletons. This clonotype originated in a newborn girl in good health. The sample comprised cord blood. The V and J genes are TRBV11-3 and TRBJ2-3; maybe TRBD2 (6 bases). CDR3 sequence: CASSLAGLNTDTQYF. In DNA form, the CDR3 reads TGTGCCAGCAGCTTGGCGGGATTGAACACAGATACGCAGTATTTT. Using reference TRBV11-3 and TRBJ2-3 for the parts outside the CDR3, the full variable domain is EAGVVQSPRYKIIEKKQPVAFWCNPISGHNTLYWYLQNLGQGPELLIRYENEEAVDDSQLPKDRFSAERLKGVDSTLKIQPAELGDSAVYLCASSLAGLNTDTQYFGPGTRLTVL.